Sequencing of this TCR beta chain was carried out in a study of T cell changes during pregnancy in multiple sclerosis. Trimming stripped 5 bases from V and 6 bases from J, with 11 bases between. CDR1 and CDR2 (germline): SGHTA, FQGNSA. This CDR3 has 13 residues. The method was immunoSEQ multiplex PCR; TCRdb's version includes in-frame clones alone and lacks a portion of them. The data hold about 40,000 clones, with 70% to 90% observed a single time. This receptor was taken from a female donor with multiple sclerosis, enrolled in a pregnancy study. The sample was CD4+ T cells from peripheral blood mononuclear cells, taken after pregnancy. V usage is TRBV7-2 and J usage is TRBJ2-1; D not certain. The CDR3 DNA follows: TGTGCCAGCAGCCCACGAAACAGCAATGAGCAGTTCTTC. Its translation: CASSPRNSNEQFF.